This T cell receptor beta chain is drawn from a study of CD8+ T cells in alopecia areata. The V gene lost 4 bases and the J gene lost 0 bases, with 8 bases spanning the gap. Looked up from germline, CDR1 is SGHTA and CDR2 is FQGNSA. The CDR3 covers 14 residues. It was cDNA, reverse transcribed from extracted RNA, that served as the sequencing template. Sequencing was performed with immunoSEQ multiplex PCR; in TCRdb, only in-frame clones are kept and a portion is missing. The data hold around 150,000 clones, with less than 70% observed a single time. The sample's treatment: oral pan-JAK inhibitor, 5-10 mg twice daily.

The clonotype was recovered from a human donor with alopecia areata. The chain recombines TRBV7-2 with TRBJ2-3; D gene ambiguous. Sequencing was performed on CD4+ T cells sorted from blood, taken at week 24, from a patient treated with tofacitinib. The CDR3 coding sequence is TGTGCCAGCAGCTCCCAGGACAGCACAGATACGCAGTATTTT. As protein: CASSSQDSTDTQYF.